This entry lists 4 T cell receptor beta chains sequenced from one sample in a study of T-cell memory formation after mild COVID-19 (dated by TCRdb to the early 2020s). The library was built by means of 5' RACE. Sequencing was carried out with an Illumina NovaSeq 6000. TCRdb trimmed public reads at Q25 via fastp, called clones via MiXCR and kept in-frame beta chains. One record per CDR3 amino acid sequence lists the most common genes and DNA. This sample gives some 320,000 distinct CDR3 sequences in total; 14% of them show up just once. Under 25% of the sample is held by the ten biggest clonotypes. The sequenced material came from PBMCs or a T cell subset sorted from them (not recorded which). The source of these receptors is a young man who had mild COVID-19 (a few samples of this study predate the infection). The sample titles of this study are shuffled in the database, so cell type and time point are left out; the donor was told from shared clones.

The V gene is TRBV28, the J gene TRBJ2-7, with 8 nucleotides matching TRBD2. Germline CDR1 reads MDHEN; CDR2 reads SYDVKM. This CDR3 spans 14 amino acids. Trimming at V came to 0 bases and at J to 6 bases, leaving 4 bases not matched to a gene. CDR3 amino acids: CASSLWVAGGEQYV. CDR3 sequence (DNA): TGTGCCAGCAGTTTATGGGTGGCGGGGGGCGAGCAGTACGTC.

This clonotype was seen a few times. The J gene is TRBJ2-6, the V gene TRBV7-2; TRBD2 matches 10 bases. This CDR3 has 16 residues. V dropped 8 bases and J dropped 2; count of bases not matched to a gene: 6. The germline CDR1 and CDR2 sequences are SGHTA and FQGNSA. For the CDR3, the DNA is TGTGCCAGCCGCCGGCTAGCGGGGGCTGGGGCCAACGTCCTGACTTTC. It yields the protein CASRRLAGAGANVLTF.

This clonotype appeared a few times. The J gene is TRBJ1-2, the V gene TRBV12-5, with D tentatively TRBD1 (5 bases). Between the trimmed V and J ends, which lost 3 bases and 5 bases, there was a span of 31 bases. The CDR3 consists of 20 residues. From germline, CDR1 is LGHNT and CDR2 FRNRAP. The CDR3 DNA reads as TGTGCTAGTGGTTTTCTCATCCGCCGGGACCTCAACACCGATAAATATGGCTACACCTTC. It is translated as CASGFLIRRDLNTDKYGYTF.

This clonotype was counted only a few times. The rearrangement joins TRBV12-3 or TRBV12-4 to TRBJ2-7, with 7 bases that match TRBD2. The CDR3 is 15 residues long. With V trimmed by 6 bases and J by 4 bases, 12 bases remained unmatched. This chain's CDR3 is CASSHPEGGDYEQYF. Written as DNA, the CDR3 is TGTGCCAGCAGCCACCCAGAGGGAGGGGATTACGAGCAGTACTTC.